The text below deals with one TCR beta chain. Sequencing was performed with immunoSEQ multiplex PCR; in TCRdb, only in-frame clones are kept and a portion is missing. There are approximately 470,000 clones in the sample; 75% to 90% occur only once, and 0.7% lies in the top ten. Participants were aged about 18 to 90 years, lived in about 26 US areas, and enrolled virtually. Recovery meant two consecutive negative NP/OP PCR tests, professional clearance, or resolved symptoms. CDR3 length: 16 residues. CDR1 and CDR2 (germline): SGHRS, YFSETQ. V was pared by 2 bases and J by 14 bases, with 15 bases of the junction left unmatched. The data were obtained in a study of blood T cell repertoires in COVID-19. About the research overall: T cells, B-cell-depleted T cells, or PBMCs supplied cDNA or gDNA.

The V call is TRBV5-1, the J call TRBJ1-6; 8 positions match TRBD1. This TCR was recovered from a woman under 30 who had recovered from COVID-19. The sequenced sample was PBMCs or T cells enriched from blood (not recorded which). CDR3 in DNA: TGCGCCAGCAGCTTAATGGAACAGGGGGACGGTAGGACCCTCCACTTT. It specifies CASSLMEQGDGRTLHF.